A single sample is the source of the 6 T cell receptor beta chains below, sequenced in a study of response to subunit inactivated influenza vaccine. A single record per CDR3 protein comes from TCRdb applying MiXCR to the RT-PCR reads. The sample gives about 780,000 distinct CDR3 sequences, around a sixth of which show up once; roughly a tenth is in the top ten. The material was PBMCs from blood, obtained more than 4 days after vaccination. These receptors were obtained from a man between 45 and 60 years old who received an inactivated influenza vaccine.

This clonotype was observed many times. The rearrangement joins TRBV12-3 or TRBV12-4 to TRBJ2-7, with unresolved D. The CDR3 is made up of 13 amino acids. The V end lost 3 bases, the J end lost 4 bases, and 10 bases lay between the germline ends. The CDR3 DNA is TGTGCCAGCAGTTTTGGTTACGGTTACGAGCAGTACTTC. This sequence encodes CASSFGYGYEQYF.

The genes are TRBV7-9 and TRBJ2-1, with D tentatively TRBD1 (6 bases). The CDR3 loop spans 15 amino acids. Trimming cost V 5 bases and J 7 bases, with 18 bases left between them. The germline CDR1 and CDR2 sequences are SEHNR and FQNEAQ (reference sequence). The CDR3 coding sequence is TGTGCCAGCAGCATACAGGGATCTGTGCGGAATGAGCAGTTCTTC. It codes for CASSIQGSVRNEQFF. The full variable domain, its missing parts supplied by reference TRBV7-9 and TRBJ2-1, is DTGVSQNPRHKITKRGQNVTFRCDPISEHNRLYWYRQTLGQGPEFLTYFQNEAQLEKSRLLSDRFSAERPKGSFSTLEIQRTEQGDSAMYLCASSIQGSVRNEQFFGPGTRLTVL.

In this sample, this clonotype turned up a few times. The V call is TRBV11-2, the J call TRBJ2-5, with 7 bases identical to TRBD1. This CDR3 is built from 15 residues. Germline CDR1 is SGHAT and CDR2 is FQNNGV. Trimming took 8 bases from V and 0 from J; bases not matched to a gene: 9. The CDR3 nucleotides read TGTGCCAGCGCAGGACAGGCAAGAAACCAAGAGACCCAGTACTTC. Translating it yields CASAGQARNQETQYF.

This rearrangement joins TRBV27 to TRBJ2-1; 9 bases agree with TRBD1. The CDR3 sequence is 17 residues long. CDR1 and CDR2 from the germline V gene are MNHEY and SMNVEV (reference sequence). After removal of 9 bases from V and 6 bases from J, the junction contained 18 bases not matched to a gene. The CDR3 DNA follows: TGTGCCAGACAACTCAGGACAGGGGAGGGATCTGGCAATGAGCAGTTCTTC. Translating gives CARQLRTGEGSGNEQFF.

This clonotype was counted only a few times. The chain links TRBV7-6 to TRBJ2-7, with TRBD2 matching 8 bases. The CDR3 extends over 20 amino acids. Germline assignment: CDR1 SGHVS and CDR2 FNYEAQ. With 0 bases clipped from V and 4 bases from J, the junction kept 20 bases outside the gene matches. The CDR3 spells CASSLAPGGAKAGVRYEQYF. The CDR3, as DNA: TGTGCCAGCAGCTTAGCGCCGGGGGGGGCCAAAGCGGGAGTAAGATACGAGCAGTACTTC. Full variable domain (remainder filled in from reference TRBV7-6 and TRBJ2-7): GAGVSQSPRYKVTKRGQDVALRCDPISGHVSLYWYRQALGQGPEFLTYFNYEAQQDKSGLPNDRFSAERPEGSISTLTIQRTEQRDSAMYRCASSLAPGGAKAGVRYEQYFGPGTRLTVT.

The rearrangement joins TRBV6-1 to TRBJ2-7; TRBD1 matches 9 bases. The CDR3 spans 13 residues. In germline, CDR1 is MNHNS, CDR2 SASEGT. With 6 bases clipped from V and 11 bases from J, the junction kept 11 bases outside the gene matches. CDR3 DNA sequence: TGTGCCAGCAGAGCTAGGACAGGGGCAAGAGAGTACTTC. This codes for CASRARTGAREYF.